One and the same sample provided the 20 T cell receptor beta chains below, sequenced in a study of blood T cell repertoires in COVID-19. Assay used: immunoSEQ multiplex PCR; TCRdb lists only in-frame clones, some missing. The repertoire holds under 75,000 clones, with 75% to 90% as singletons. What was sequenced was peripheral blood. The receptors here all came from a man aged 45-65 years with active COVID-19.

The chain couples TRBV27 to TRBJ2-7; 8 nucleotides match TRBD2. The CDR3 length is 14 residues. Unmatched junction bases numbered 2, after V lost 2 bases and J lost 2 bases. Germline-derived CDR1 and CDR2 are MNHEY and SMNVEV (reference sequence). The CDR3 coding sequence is TGTGCCAGCAGTTTAAAGCGGGGGCCCTACGAGCAGTACTTC. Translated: CASSLKRGPYEQYF.

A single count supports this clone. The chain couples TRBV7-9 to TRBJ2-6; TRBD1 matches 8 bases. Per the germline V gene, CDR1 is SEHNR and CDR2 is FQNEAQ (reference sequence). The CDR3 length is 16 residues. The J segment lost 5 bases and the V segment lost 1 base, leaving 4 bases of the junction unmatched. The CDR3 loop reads CASSLVGQGWANVLTF. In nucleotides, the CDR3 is TGTGCCAGCAGCTTAGTAGGACAGGGCTGGGCCAACGTCCTGACTTTC.

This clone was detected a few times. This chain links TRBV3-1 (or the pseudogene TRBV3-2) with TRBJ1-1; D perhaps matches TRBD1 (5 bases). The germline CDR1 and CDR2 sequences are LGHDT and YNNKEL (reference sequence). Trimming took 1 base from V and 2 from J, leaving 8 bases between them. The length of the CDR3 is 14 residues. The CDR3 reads CASSQGQSNTEAFF. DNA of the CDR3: TGTGCCAGCAGCCAAGGACAGAGCAACACTGAAGCTTTCTTT.

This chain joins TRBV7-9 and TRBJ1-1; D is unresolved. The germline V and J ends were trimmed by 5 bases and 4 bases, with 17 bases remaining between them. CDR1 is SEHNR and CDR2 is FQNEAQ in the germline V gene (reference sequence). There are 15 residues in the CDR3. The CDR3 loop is CASSPRGMVGTEAFF. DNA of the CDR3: TGTGCCAGCAGCCCAAGAGGCATGGTCGGCACTGAAGCTTTCTTT. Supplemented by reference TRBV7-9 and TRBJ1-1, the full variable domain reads DTGVSQNPRHKITKRGQNVTFRCDPISEHNRLYWYRQTLGQGPEFLTYFQNEAQLEKSRLLSDRFSAERPKGSFSTLEIQRTEQGDSAMYLCASSPRGMVGTEAFFGQGTRLTVV.

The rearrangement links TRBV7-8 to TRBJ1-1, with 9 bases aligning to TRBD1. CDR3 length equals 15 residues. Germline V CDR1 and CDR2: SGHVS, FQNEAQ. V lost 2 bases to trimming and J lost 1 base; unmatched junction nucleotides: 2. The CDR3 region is CASSLLTGGNTEAFF. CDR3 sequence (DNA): TGTGCCAGCAGCTTATTGACAGGGGGGAACACTGAAGCTTTCTTT. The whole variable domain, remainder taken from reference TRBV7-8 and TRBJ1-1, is GAGVSQSPRYKVAKRGQDVALRCDPISGHVSLFWYQQALGQGPEFLTYFQNEAQLDKSGLPSDRFFAERPEGSVSTLKIQRTQQEDSAVYLCASSLLTGGNTEAFFGQGTRLTVV.

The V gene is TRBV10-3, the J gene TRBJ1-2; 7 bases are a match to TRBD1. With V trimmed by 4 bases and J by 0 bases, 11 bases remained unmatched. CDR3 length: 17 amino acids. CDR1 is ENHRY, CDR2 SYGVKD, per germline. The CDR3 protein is CAISVQPGGKANYGYTF. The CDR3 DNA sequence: TGTGCCATCAGTGTACAGCCAGGGGGGAAGGCTAACTATGGCTACACCTTC.

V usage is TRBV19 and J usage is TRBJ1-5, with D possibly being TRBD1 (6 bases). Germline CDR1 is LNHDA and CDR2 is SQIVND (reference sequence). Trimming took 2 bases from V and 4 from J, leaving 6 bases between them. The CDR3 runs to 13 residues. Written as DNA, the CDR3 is TGTGCCAGTAGTATAACAGGGAATCAGCCCCAGCATTTT. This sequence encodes CASSITGNQPQHF.

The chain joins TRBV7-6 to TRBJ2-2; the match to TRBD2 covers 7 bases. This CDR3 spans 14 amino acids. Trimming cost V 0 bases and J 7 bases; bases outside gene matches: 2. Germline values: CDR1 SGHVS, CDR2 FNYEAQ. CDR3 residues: CASSLAGGSGELFF. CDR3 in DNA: TGTGCCAGCAGCTTAGCCGGGGGGAGCGGGGAGCTGTTTTTT. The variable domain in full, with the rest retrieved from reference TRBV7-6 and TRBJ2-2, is GAGVSQSPRYKVTKRGQDVALRCDPISGHVSLYWYRQALGQGPEFLTYFNYEAQQDKSGLPNDRFSAERPEGSISTLTIQRTEQRDSAMYRCASSLAGGSGELFFGEGSRLTVL.

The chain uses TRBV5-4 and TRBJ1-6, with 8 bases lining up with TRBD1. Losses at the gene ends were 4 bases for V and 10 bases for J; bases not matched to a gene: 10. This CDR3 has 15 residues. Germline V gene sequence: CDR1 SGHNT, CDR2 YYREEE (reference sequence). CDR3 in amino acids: CASSQQGGLYSPLHF. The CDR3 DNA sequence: TGTGCCAGCAGCCAACAGGGGGGGTTGTACTCACCCCTCCACTTT.

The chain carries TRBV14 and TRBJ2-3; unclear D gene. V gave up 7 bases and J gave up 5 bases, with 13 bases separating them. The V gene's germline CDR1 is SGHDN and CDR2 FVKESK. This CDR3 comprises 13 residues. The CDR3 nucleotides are TGTGCCAGCAAGCCCCTTCAGGTAGATACGCAGTATTTT. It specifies CASKPLQVDTQYF. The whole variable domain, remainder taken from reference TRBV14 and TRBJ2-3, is EAGVTQFPSHSVIEKGQTVTLRCDPISGHDNLYWYRRVMGKEIKFLLHFVKESKQDESGMPNNRFLAERTGGTYSTLKVQPAELEDSGVYFCASKPLQVDTQYFGPGTRLTVL.

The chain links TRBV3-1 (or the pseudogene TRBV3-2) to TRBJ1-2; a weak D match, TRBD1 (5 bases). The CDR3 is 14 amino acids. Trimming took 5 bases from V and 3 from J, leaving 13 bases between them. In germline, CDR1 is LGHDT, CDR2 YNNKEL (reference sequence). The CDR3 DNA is TGTGCCAGCAGCGAAACAGGAGACTACTATGGCTACACCTTC. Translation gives CASSETGDYYGYTF.

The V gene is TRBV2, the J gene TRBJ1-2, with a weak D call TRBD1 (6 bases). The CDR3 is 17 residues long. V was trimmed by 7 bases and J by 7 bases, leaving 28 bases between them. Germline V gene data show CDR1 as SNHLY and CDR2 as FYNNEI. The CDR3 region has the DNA TGTGCCAGCATGATGACAGGTGCTTGGGTCTCTGGGTCTGGCTACACCTTC. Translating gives CASMMTGAWVSGSGYTF.

CDR3 in amino acids: CASSLAVMYEQYF. The CDR3, as DNA: TGTGCCAGCAGTTTGGCAGTAATGTACGAGCAGTACTTC. The V call is TRBV28, the J call TRBJ2-7; no clear D gene. Germline V CDR1 and CDR2: MDHEN, SYDVKM. Deletions cut 3 bases from V and 4 bases from J, with 10 bases between. The CDR3 sequence is 13 residues long.

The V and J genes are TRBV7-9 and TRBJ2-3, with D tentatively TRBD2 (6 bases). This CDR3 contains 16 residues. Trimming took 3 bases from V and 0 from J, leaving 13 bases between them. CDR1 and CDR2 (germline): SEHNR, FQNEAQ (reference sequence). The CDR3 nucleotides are TGTGCCAGCAGCTTTCCTCGGGGGTCTAGCACAGATACGCAGTATTTT. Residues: CASSFPRGSSTDTQYF.

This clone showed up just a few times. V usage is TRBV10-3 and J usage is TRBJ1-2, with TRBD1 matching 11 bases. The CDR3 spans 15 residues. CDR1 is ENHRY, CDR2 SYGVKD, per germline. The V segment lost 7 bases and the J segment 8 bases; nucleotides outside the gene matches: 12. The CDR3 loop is CAINTPDRGLLGYTF. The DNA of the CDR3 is TGTGCCATCAATACTCCGGACAGGGGGCTCTTAGGCTACACCTTC.

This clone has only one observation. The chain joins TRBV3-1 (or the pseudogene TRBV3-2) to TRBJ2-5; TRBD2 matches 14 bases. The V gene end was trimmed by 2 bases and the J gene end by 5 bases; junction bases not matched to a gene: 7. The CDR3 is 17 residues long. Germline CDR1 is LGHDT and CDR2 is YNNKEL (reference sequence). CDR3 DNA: TGTGCCAGCAGCCAAATGACTAGCGGGGGGGCTTGGGAGACCCAGTACTTC. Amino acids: CASSQMTSGGAWETQYF.

The CDR3 DNA follows: TGTGCCAGCAGCCCGGACAGTATTTCCTATGGCTACACCTTC. Its translation: CASSPDSISYGYTF. J is TRBJ1-2 and V is TRBV11-2; maybe TRBD1 (6 bases). Germline values: CDR1 SGHAT, CDR2 FQNNGV. The CDR3 is 14 amino acids. Trimming removed 5 bases from V and 4 bases from J, with 14 bases in between.

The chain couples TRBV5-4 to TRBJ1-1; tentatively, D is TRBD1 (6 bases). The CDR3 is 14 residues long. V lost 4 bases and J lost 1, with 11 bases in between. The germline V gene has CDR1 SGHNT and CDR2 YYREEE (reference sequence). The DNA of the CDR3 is TGTGCCAGCAGCCCTACGGACAGGAACACTGAAGCTTTCTTT. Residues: CASSPTDRNTEAFF.

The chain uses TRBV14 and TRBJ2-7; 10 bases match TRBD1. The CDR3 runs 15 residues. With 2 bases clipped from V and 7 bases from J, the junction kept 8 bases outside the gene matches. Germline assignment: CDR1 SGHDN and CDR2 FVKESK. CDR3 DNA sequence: TGTGCCAGCAGCCAAACAGACAGGGGGCTGGGGGAGCAGTACTTC. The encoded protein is CASSQTDRGLGEQYF.

The DNA of the CDR3 is TGTGCCAGCAGCCTTGGTGCGGGGGGCCTCCCCGGGACCCAGTACTTC. Protein sequence: CASSLGAGGLPGTQYF. V is TRBV2 and J is TRBJ2-5; 8 bases fit TRBD2. In germline, CDR1 is SNHLY, CDR2 FYNNEI. The trim removed 6 bases at V and 7 bases at J, leaving 16 bases unmatched. CDR3 size: 16 residues.